These T cell receptor beta chains were read from a single sample in a study of blood T cell repertoires in COVID-19. Measured with immunoSEQ multiplex PCR; TCRdb has only the in-frame clones, and not every one. The sample has under 300,000 clones; 80% to 90% are singletons. Sequenced input: peripheral blood. The receptors originated from a woman in her 30s with COVID-19, enrolled during active disease. Both conserved end residues are trimmed from each CDR3. Size values are once, few and many counts, or a class for expanded clones, and some rows have none.

>TRBJ2-5|-|TRBV7-6
ASSSNAPLAGVETQY
>TRBJ2-7|-|TRBV11-2
ASSLVPGGYGYEQY
>TRBJ1-5|-|TRBV7-8
ASSSTLEVQPQH
>TRBJ1-6|-|TRBV4-2
ASSQDSVLRSNSPLH
>TRBJ2-1|-|TRBV20-1
SAIERGWNEQF
>TRBJ2-3|-|TRBV11-3
ASSPQRGAGADTQY
>TRBJ2-1|-|TRBV24-1
ATSDLGGTGHNEQF
>TRBJ2-7|once|TRBV27
ATRAGLSSYEQY
>TRBJ2-3|-|TRBV6-2/TRBV6-3
ASSLSGSSTDTQY
>TRBJ1-6|-|TRBV12-3/TRBV12-4
ASLGQPNSPLH
>TRBJ2-3|once|TRBV19
ASSKWTSLDTDTQY
>TRBJ1-1|-|TRBV6-2/TRBV6-3
ASSLELINEAF
>TRBJ1-6|-|TRBV5-8
ASSFRPDSPYNSPLH
>TRBJ1-4|-|TRBV28
ASSPTAMVEKLF
>TRBJ1-5|-|TRBV12-3/TRBV12-4
ASSLQGHQPQH
>TRBJ1-2|-|TRBV4-2
ASSQYPQVSNYGYT
>TRBJ2-5|-|TRBV2
ASSATPAQETQY
>TRBJ2-7|-|TRBV11-2
ASSLPLNEQY
>TRBJ1-5|-|TRBV20-1
SASRRGSNQPQH
>TRBJ2-3|-|TRBV7-2
ASSNTGGGTQY
>TRBJ1-3|-|TRBV6-4
ARPSGTGRNTIY
>TRBJ2-1|-|TRBV29-1
SVETNFNEQF
>TRBJ2-2|once|TRBV9
ASSVSLLPNTGELF
>TRBJ1-1|-|TRBV5-4
ASTKDRATEAF
>TRBJ1-2|-|TRBV6-5
ASSSGYYGYT
>TRBJ2-7|-|TRBV11-2
ASSIGQSLSYEQY
>TRBJ1-1|-|TRBV5-5
ASSLTPSPEAF
>TRBJ2-1|-|TRBV28
ASRSDRMGNEQF
>TRBJ2-5|-|TRBV7-2
ASSFDGLAGETQY
>TRBJ2-5|-|TRBV10-3
AIMPAGGQETQY
>TRBJ2-3|-|TRBV7-9
ASRSSTDTQY
>TRBJ2-7|-|TRBV2
ASSEAGSSYEQY
>TRBJ2-7|-|TRBV27
ASSLTGVYEQY
>TRBJ1-2|-|TRBV29-1
SVPYGGLGYT
>TRBJ1-2|few|TRBV9
ASSVDEGAYGYT
>TRBJ1-3|-|TRBV4-1
ASSQESDRSFSGNTIY
>TRBJ2-3|-|TRBV5-4
ASSLSVAYTQY
>TRBJ1-1|-|TRBV27
ASRALGGNTEAF
>TRBJ2-7|-|TRBV19
ASSIGDSEQY
>TRBJ2-7|-|TRBV5-1
ASSQGTGVYEQY
>TRBJ1-2|-|TRBV9
ASSVFTGLYT
>TRBJ1-2|-|TRBV30
ACPTRGGQVYGYT
>TRBJ2-1|-|TRBV5-1
ASSWVPHADKYNEQF
>TRBJ1-6|-|TRBV7-9
ASSSPTGSAPLH
>TRBJ1-3|few|TRBV5-1
ASSPDTRSGNTIY
>TRBJ1-1|-|TRBV19
ASSTRTDRAENTEAF
>TRBJ2-1|-|TRBV24-1
ATSVAGNEQF
>TRBJ2-3|-|TRBV12-3/TRBV12-4
ASSLYTQY
>TRBJ1-5|once|TRBV7-6
ASSFTPPQAQH
>TRBJ1-2|-|TRBV27
ASRPGFWYGYT
>TRBJ1-2|-|TRBV5-4
ALSEGGTYGYT
>TRBJ1-1|many|TRBV20-1
SADERTEAF
>TRBJ2-2|-|TRBV7-9
ASSLLSGGAPGELF
>TRBJ2-5|-|TRBV6-5
ASRLAGDLQLY
>TRBJ1-2|-|TRBV28
ASSFRGSQLGYT